The 10 T cell receptor beta chains given below trace back to one sample, sequenced in a study of T cells in Graves' hyperthyroidism and ophthalmopathy. From RNA transcripts, TCR beta CDR3 regions were amplified. Using the HTBI primer set, a first-round RT-PCR was run on the TCR CDR3. TCRdb used MiXCR to reprocess the multiplex PCR reads, holding one entry per CDR3 protein. The table lists 340,000 or so distinct CDR3 sequences, 15% to 20% of them singletons. Sequencing was done on a sample of blood. The receptors stem from a woman aged 45-59 years with Graves' hyperthyroidism.

The chain uses TRBV12-5 and TRBJ1-1; D not resolved. V gave up 7 bases and J gave up 6 bases, with 15 bases separating them. This CDR3 is built from 13 residues. CDR1 and CDR2 (germline): LGHNT, FRNRAP. The CDR3 DNA reads as TGTGCTAGTGCCCCGGACCCCTGGTCTGAAGCTTTCTTT. Its translation is CASAPDPWSEAFF.

The rearrangement uses TRBV6-1 and TRBJ2-2, with TRBD1 as a possible D gene (7 bases). The germline V gene has CDR1 MNHNS and CDR2 SASEGT. Trimming removed 6 bases at V and 3 bases at J, with 17 bases between. The CDR3 sequence is 16 residues long. Written as DNA, the CDR3 is TGTGCCAGCAGCTTATCCAGGGGGAGGTACACCGGGGAGCTGTTTTTT. This codes for CASSLSRGRYTGELFF.

V and J are TRBV27 and TRBJ1-4, with D unclear. Germline values: CDR1 MNHEY, CDR2 SMNVEV (reference sequence). CDR3 length: 14 amino acids. Trimming cost V 6 bases and J 3 bases, with 11 bases left between them. CDR3 protein: CASSPGVANEKLFF. The CDR3, as DNA: TGTGCCAGCAGCCCCGGAGTAGCTAATGAAAAACTGTTTTTT.

This sequence joins TRBV14 and TRBJ2-7; TRBD1 is a possible D gene (5 bases). From germline, CDR1 is SGHDN and CDR2 FVKESK. Trimming shortened V by 2 bases and J by 5 bases, and 16 bases separated the two germline ends. The CDR3 spans 15 residues. CDR3 sequence reads: CASSQTSQGIDEQYV. In DNA, the CDR3 is TGTGCCAGCAGCCAAACCTCGCAGGGAATCGACGAGCAGTACGTC.

This clonotype was recorded a few times. Given a much more abundant clone one base away, this may be a read error. This chain uses TRBV3-1 with TRBJ2-3, with 14 bases matching TRBD2. V shed 4 bases, J shed 6 bases, and the junction held 9 bases outside the gene matches. This CDR3 has 17 residues. Germline CDR1 and CDR2: LGHDT and YNNKEL (reference sequence). Written as DNA, the CDR3 is TGTGCCAGCAGCCGGGGACTAGCGGGGGCGACGGCGGATACGCAGTATTTT. Residues: CASSRGLAGATADTQYF.

This clonotype was recorded a few times. Likely a read error: the CDR3 ends without its conserved phenylalanine or tryptophan. The V and J genes are TRBV2 and TRBJ2-5, with D uncertain. The ends were cut back, 6 bases at V and 0 bases at J, with 11 bases in the middle. The CDR3 spans 14 residues. Germline CDR1 and CDR2: SNHLY and FYNNEI. The DNA for the CDR3 is TGTGCCAGCAGCCCCCAAGGAGACCAAGAGACCCAGTACTCC. Translated: CASSPQGDQETQYS.

This clonotype was observed at least ten times. The V gene is TRBV15, the J gene TRBJ2-1, with D possibly TRBD1 on 6 matching bases. Germline loops: CDR1 LNHNV, CDR2 YYDKDF (reference sequence). This CDR3 has 16 amino acids. Trimming left V 0 bases short and J 10 bases short, with 19 bases between. For the CDR3, the DNA is TGTGCCACCAGCAGAGACCCCAGCGCCGCTCAGGGGGAGCAGTTCTTC. The encoded protein is CATSRDPSAAQGEQFF.

The V and J genes are TRBV3-1 and TRBJ2-3; the D is unclear. Germline-derived CDR1 and CDR2 are LGHDT and YNNKEL (reference sequence). This CDR3 has 14 residues. Trimming removed 0 bases at V and 4 bases at J, with 8 bases between. CDR3 sequence: CASSQDLTSDTQYF. The DNA of the CDR3 is TGTGCCAGCAGCCAAGATCTCACCTCAGATACGCAGTATTTT.

Of note for this clonotype: A much larger clone lies a single base off, so this may be a read error. The chain recombines TRBV20-1 with TRBJ2-5; 9 nucleotides align to TRBD1. The CDR3 has 14 residues. CDR1 and CDR2 from the germline V gene are DFQATT and SNEGSKA (reference sequence). CDR3 bases: TGCAGTGCCGCGACAGGGGGGAGGCAAGAGGCCCAGTACTTC. It is translated as CSAATGGRQEAQYF.

This clonotype was observed at least ten times. This chain links TRBV20-1 with TRBJ2-1; D call uncertain. Germline V gene data show CDR1 as DFQATT and CDR2 as SNEGSKA (reference sequence). CDR3 length: 12 amino acids. The CDR3 protein is CTPGLGIDEQFF. The CDR3 DNA is TGCACCCCGGGTTTGGGTATAGATGAGCAGTTCTTC.